The clone carrying this T cell receptor (beta chain) was counted a few times. Its antigen remains unidentified. Since a much larger clone is just one base distant, this may be a read error. Using its own MiXCR run on the 5' RACE reads, TCRdb lists one record per CDR3 protein. The sample records about 520,000 distinct CDR3 sequences, about 20% being singletons. There are 11 residues in the CDR3. This entry comes from a study of identical twins. Study observations and caveats: Models predicted too little out-of-frame TCR alpha sharing in monozygotic twins. Within cord blood, abundant beta clonotypes carried fewer insertions, but memory repertoires showed no such trend.

These same records also appear under a second study, on T cells expressing NK-cell markers. That work states: Among the eight sequenced donors, seven tested HCMV-seropositive and one tested seronegative. It was still unclear whether expanded NKG2C+ T cell clones were HCMV specific.

This sequence was found in a woman younger than 35 in good health. The V gene is TRBV12-3 or TRBV12-4, the J gene TRBJ1-1; no clear D. Source material: CD4+ T cells sorted from blood. The CDR3 nucleotides are TGTGCCAGCATCGAGGGAAGGAAAGCTTCCTTT. Translated: CASIEGRKASF.